This TCR beta chain comes out of a study of CD8+CD57+ T cells in acquired aplastic anemia. In the case of this clonotype: This could be a read error, since a much larger clone is one nucleotide away.

The V end was cut by 9 bases, the J end by 2 bases, with 13 bases between. This CDR3 comprises 13 residues. Germline-derived CDR1 and CDR2 are SGHRS and YFSETQ. For CDR3 and TCR beta VDJ profiling, genomic DNA was the template used. From the reads, TCRdb called clonotypes with MiXCR, one entry per CDR3 protein. The repertoire includes around 200,000 distinct CDR3 sequences, around 50% of them detected once, and approximately 13% sits in the top ten. All patients picked for sequencing had shown, by flow cytometry, an expansion of CD8+CD57+ cells. The sequenced material came from sorted CD4+, CD8+, or CD8+CD57+ T cells (not recorded which) from PBMCs. The receptor's source is a human donor with aplastic anemia. This chain connects TRBV5-1 to TRBJ2-3; maybe TRBD2 (6 bases). The CDR3 region has the DNA TGCGCCACTAGAGGGGAGGCCACAGATACGCAGTATTTT. It encodes CATRGEATDTQYF.